This entry is about one T cell receptor (beta chain). RNA extraction was followed by reverse transcription into cDNA, which acted as the sequencing template. The assay was immunoSEQ multiplex PCR, and TCRdb's table has in-frame clones only and misses some. The sample records a few hundred thousand clones, around two thirds being singletons. This record belongs to a study of CD8+ T cells in alopecia areata. As for the study in general: Treated patients swallowed 5 to 10 mg of oral tofacitinib twice daily.

Trimming took 4 bases from V and 4 from J, leaving 8 bases between them. In germline, CDR1 is SGHAT, CDR2 FQNNGV. This CDR3 is 13 amino acids long. The sequence derives from a human donor with alopecia areata. V and J are TRBV11-2 and TRBJ1-3; D gene unclear. The specimen comprised CD4+ T cells sorted from blood, sampled at week 0. CDR3 loop: CASSSGPGNTIYF. CDR3 nucleotides: TGTGCCAGCAGCTCCGGGCCCGGAAACACCATATATTTT.